The TCR beta chain under discussion was sequenced for a study of T cells in Graves' hyperthyroidism and ophthalmopathy. Germline CDR1 is DFQATT and CDR2 is SNEGSKA (reference sequence). This CDR3 region has 15 residues. With V trimmed by 0 bases and J by 4 bases, 7 bases remained unmatched. This clonotype was seen a handful of times. Amplified regions were TCR beta CDR3 sequences from RNA transcripts. Initially, a first-round RT-PCR of the TCR CDR3 employed the HTBI primer set. TCRdb called the multiplex PCR reads again in MiXCR, with one record for every CDR3 protein. Of hundreds of thousands of distinct CDR3 sequences detected, 11% to 15% appear once; the ten largest clones hold 20% to 25%. Each 10 ml fresh peripheral blood draw supplied the PBMCs.

The TCR sequence derives from a woman aged 25 to 45 with Graves' hyperthyroidism. The sample was blood. This chain uses TRBV20-1 with TRBJ2-3; 7 nucleotides agree with TRBD1. The CDR3 bases are TGCAGTGCTAGAGATCCGAAGGGGGCCCCAGATACGCAGTATTTT. It yields the protein CSARDPKGAPDTQYF.